The clone carrying this TCR beta chain was counted at least ten times. Its specificity is not known. This CDR3 is missing its conserved last phenylalanine or tryptophan, likely due to a read error. No DNA is shown, since the ends of the CDR3 on it are uncertain; the CDR3 is the one TCRdb lists. These data are taken from a study of regulatory T cells in long-lasting Graves disease. Whole-study context: It was over 5 years of antithyroid drugs, with positive TSH receptor antibodies, that meant persistent Graves' disease. General study points: Newly diagnosed Graves' patients had higher TCR diversity than persistent ones. Preferential use of TRBV28, TRBJ1-2 and TRBJ2-5 was seen in persistent disease.

Both iRepertoire HTBI primers and Arm-PCR of CDR3 regions were used to build the TCR beta libraries. TCRdb re-analysed the multiplex PCR reads in MiXCR, keeping a single row per CDR3 protein. The sample has 400,000 to 500,000 distinct CDR3 sequences, less than 25% seen once. CDR1 is LGHDT, CDR2 YNNKEL, per germline (reference sequence). From its first to its last residue, the CDR3 has 14 amino acids. Time point in this sample: persistent/refractory GD, antithyroid drugs over 5 years with positive TRAb. From RNA extracted from PBMCs, the TCR library was made. This chain uses TRBV3-1 with TRBJ1-4. This specimen consisted of peripheral blood mononuclear cells (PBMCs), obtained when the disease was refractory, from a patient treated with antithyroid drugs. The receptor was isolated from a female donor with Graves disease. The CDR3: CASSLILRVSFSSE.